This T cell receptor beta chain originates from a study of T-cell memory formation after mild COVID-19. Regarding the study as a whole: SARS-CoV-2 specificity of second-wave clones peaking day 37 was unconfirmed. Mainly CM and EM harbored the contracting CD4+ clones; mainly EMRA harbored the CD8+ ones.

This clonotype was detected many times. No antigen is known for it. Germline CDR1 is SGHTA and CDR2 is FQGNSA. The CDR3 totals 15 residues. With 2 bases removed from V and 4 bases from J, the gap between germline ends came to 14 bases. MiXCR, run by TCRdb on the 5' RACE reads, gives a single entry per CDR3 protein. The profile shows about 200,000 distinct CDR3 sequences, more than 8% of them singletons. The sequence came from a man younger than 35 who had mild COVID-19 (a few samples of this study predate the infection). Cell type and time point are not known. The chain carries TRBV7-2 and TRBJ2-5; weak D call: TRBD2 (6 bases). The sequenced sample consisted of PBMCs or a T cell subset sorted from them (not recorded which). CDR3 sequence: CASSLPPSGVETQYF. CDR3 DNA: TGTGCCAGCAGCTTACCCCCGTCGGGGGTAGAGACCCAGTACTTC.